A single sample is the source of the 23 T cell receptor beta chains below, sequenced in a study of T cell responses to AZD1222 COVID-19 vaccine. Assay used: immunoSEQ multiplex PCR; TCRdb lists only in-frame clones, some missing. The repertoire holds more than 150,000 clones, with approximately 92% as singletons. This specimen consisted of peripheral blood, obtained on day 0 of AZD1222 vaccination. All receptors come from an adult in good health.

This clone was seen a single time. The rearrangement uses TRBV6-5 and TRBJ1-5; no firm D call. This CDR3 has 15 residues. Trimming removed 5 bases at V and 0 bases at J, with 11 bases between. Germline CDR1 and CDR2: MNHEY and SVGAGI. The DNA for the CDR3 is TGTGCCAGCAGTCGTACGGGTTATAGCAATCAGCCCCAGCATTTT. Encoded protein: CASSRTGYSNQPQHF.

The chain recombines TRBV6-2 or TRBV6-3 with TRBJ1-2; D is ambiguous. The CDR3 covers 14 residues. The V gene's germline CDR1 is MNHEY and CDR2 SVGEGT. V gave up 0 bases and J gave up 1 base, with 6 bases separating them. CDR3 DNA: TGTGCCAGCAGTTACTCGACGGTTAACTATGGCTACACCTTC. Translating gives CASSYSTVNYGYTF.

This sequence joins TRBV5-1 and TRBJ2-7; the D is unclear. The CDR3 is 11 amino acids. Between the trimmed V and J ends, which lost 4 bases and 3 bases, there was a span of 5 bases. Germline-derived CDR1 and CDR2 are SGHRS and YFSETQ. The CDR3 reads CASSNNYEQYF. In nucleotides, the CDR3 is TGCGCCAGCAGCAACAACTACGAGCAGTACTTC.

CDR3 loop: CAADRDTRSYEQYV. In DNA form, the CDR3 reads TGTGCCGCGGACAGGGACACCCGTTCCTACGAGCAGTACGTC. This chain connects TRBV10-3 to TRBJ2-7; TRBD1 matches at 8 bases. CDR1 ENHRY and CDR2 SYGVKD come from the germline V gene. V dropped 11 bases and J dropped 1; count of bases not matched to a gene: 10. This CDR3 has 14 amino acids.

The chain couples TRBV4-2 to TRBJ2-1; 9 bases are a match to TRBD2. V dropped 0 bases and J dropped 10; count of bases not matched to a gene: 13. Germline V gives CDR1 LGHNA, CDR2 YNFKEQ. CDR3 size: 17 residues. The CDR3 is CASSQDIGGRGVGEQFF. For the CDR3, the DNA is TGTGCCAGCAGCCAAGATATCGGCGGGAGGGGTGTCGGGGAGCAGTTCTTC.

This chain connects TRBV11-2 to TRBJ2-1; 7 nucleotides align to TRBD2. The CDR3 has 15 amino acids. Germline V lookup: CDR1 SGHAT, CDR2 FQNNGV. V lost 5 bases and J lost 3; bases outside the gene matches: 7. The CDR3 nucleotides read TGTGCCAGCAGCACCACCGGGGGGATCTACAATGAGCAGTTCTTC. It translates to CASSTTGGIYNEQFF.

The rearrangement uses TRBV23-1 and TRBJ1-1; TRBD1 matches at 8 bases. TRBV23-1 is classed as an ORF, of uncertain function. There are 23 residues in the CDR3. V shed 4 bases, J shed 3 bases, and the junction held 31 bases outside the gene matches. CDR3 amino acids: CASSRPIVGGRGRAFTMDTEAFF. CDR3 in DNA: TGCGCCAGCAGTCGTCCCATAGTCGGTGGCAGGGGGCGCGCTTTTACGATGGACACTGAAGCTTTCTTT.

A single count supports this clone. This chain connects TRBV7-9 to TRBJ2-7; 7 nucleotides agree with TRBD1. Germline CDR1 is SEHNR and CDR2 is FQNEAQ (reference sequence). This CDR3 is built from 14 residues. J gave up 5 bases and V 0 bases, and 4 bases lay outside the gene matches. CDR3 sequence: CASSLAGGPHEQYV. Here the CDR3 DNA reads TGTGCCAGCAGCTTAGCAGGGGGCCCCCACGAGCAGTACGTC.

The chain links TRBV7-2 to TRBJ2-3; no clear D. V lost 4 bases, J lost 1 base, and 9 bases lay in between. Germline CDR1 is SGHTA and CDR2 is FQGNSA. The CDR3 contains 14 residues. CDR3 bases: TGTGCCAGCAGCTCGTATCGTCGCACAGATACGCAGTATTTT. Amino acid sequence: CASSSYRRTDTQYF.

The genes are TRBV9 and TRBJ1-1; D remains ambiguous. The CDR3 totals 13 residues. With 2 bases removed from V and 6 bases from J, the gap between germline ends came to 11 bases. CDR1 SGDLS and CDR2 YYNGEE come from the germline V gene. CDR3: CASSVLEGPEAFF. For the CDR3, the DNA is TGTGCCAGCAGCGTCTTGGAGGGTCCTGAAGCTTTCTTT. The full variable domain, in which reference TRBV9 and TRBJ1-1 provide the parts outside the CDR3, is DSGVTQTPKHLITATGQRVTLRCSPRSGDLSVYWYQQSLDQGLQFLIQYYNGEERAKGNILERFSAQQFPDLHSELNLSSLELGDSALYFCASSVLEGPEAFFGQGTRLTVV.

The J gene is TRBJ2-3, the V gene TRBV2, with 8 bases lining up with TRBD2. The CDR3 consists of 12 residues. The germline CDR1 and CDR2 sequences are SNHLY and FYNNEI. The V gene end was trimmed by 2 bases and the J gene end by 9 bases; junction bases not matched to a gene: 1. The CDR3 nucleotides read TGTGCCAGCAGTGAACGGGAGGGCACGCAGTATTTT. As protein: CASSEREGTQYF. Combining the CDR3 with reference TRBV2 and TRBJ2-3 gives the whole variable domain EPEVTQTPSHQVTQMGQEVILRCVPISNHLYFYWYRQILGQKVEFLVSFYNNEISEKSEIFDDQFSVERPDGSNFTLKIRSTKLEDSAMYFCASSEREGTQYFGPGTRLTVL.

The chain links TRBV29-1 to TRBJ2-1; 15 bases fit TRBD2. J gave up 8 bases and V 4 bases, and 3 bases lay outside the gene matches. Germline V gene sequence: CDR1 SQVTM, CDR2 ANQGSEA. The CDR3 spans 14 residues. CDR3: CSVGTSGRADEQFF. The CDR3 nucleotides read TGCAGCGTTGGGACTAGCGGGAGGGCCGATGAGCAGTTCTTC.

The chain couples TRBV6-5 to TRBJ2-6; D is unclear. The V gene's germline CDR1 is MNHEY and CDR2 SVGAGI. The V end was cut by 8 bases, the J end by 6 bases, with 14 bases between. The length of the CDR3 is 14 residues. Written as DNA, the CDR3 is TGTGCCAGCTATGGCTCGCTAGAGGCCAACGTCCTGACTTTC. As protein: CASYGSLEANVLTF.

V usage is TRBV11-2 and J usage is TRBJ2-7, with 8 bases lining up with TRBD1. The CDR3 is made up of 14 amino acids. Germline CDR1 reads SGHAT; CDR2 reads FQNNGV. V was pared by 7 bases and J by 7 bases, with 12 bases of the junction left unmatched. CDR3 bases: TGTGCCAGCACTGAGCTGCAGGGGGCCTGGGAGCAGTACGTC. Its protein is CASTELQGAWEQYV.

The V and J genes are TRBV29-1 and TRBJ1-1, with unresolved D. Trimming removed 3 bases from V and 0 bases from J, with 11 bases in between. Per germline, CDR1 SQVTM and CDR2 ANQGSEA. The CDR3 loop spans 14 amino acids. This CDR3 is CSVDPHGMNTEAFF. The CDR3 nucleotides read TGCAGCGTTGACCCACATGGAATGAACACTGAAGCTTTCTTT.

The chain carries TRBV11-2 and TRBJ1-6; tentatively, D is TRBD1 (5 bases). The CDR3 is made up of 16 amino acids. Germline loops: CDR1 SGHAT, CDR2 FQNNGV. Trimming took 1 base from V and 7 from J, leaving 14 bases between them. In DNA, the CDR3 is TGTGCCAGCAGCTTAGCAGGCGGGGGGGGAAATTCACCCCTCCACTTT. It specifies CASSLAGGGGNSPLHF.

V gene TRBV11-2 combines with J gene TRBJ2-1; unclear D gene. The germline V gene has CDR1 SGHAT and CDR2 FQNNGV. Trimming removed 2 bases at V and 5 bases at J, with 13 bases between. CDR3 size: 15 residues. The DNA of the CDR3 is TGTGCCAGCAGCTTACCCCACCACTGGAACAATGAGCAGTTCTTC. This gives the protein CASSLPHHWNNEQFF.

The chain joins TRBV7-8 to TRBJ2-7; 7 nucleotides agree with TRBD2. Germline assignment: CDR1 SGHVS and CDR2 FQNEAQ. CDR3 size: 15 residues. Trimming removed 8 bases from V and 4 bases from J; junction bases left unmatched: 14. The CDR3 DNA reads TGTGCCAGCCATCACAGGCGGGAGAGGGGATACGAGCAGTACTTC. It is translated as CASHHRRERGYEQYF.

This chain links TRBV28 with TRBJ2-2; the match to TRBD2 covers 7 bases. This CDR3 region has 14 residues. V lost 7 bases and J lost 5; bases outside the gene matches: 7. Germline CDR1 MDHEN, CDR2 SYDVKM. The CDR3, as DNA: TGTGCCAGCAAGACGCGGGGGTTAACCGGGGAGCTGTTTTTT. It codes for CASKTRGLTGELFF.

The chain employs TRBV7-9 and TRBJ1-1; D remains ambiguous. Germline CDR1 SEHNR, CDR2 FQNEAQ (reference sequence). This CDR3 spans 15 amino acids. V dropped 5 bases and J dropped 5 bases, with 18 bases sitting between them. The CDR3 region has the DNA TGTGCCAGCAGCAGTTTCGACCCTCGATATACTGAAGCTTTCTTT. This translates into CASSSFDPRYTEAFF.

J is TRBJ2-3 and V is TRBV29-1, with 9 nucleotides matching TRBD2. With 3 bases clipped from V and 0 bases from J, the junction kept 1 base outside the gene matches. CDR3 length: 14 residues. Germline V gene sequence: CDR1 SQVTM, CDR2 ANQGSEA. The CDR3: CSVEGLASTDTQYF. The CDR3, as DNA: TGCAGCGTTGAGGGACTAGCTAGCACAGATACGCAGTATTTT.

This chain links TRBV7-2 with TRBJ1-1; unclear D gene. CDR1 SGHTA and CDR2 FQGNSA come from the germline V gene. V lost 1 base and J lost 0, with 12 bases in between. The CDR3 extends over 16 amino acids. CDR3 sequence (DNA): TGTGCCAGCAGCTTAGTTGTGGGTCGGGTGAACACTGAAGCTTTCTTT. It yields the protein CASSLVVGRVNTEAFF.

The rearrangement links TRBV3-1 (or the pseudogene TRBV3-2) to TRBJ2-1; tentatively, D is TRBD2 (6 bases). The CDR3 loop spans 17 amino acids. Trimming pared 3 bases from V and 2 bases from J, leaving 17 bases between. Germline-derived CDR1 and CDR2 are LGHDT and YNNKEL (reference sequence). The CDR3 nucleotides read TGTGCCAGCAGCCATGGTTTTGCGGGAAGCCCCTACAATGAGCAGTTCTTC. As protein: CASSHGFAGSPYNEQFF.